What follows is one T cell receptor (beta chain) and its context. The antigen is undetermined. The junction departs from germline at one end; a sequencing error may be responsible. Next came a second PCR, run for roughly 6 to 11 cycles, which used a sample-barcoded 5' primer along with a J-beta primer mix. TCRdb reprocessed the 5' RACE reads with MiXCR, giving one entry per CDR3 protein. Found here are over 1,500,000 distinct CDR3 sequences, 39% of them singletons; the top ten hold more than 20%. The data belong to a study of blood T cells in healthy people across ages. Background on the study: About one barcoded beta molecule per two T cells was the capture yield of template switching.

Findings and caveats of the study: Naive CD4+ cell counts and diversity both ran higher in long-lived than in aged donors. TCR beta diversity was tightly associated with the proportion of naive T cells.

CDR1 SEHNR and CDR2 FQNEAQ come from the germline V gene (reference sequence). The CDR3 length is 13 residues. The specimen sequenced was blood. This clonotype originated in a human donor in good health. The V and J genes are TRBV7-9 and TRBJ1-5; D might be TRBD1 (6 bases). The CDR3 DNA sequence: TGTGCCGGCAGCTTAACAGGGAATCAGCCCCAGCATTTT. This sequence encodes CAGSLTGNQPQHF. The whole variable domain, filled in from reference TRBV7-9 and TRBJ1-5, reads DTGVSQNPRHKITKRGQNVTFRCDPISEHNRLYWYRQTLGQGPEFLTYFQNEAQLEKSRLLSDRFSAERPKGSFSTLEIQRTEQGDSAMYLCAGSLTGNQPQHFGDGTRLSIL.